Listed below are T cell receptor beta chains from one sample, sequenced in a study of CD8 T cells in ankylosing spondylitis. MiXCR, applied by TCRdb to the 5' RACE reads, yields one record per CDR3 protein. The sample includes 150,000 to 200,000 distinct CDR3 sequences, 10% to 15% of them seen just once. The specimen was blood, either unsorted or a sorted T cell fraction (not recorded which). The receptors come from a female donor with ankylosing spondylitis or in good health (not recorded which). The conserved cysteine and the conserved F or W are not part of the CDR3 here. The order of the fields is V gene, CDR3 length, CDR3 protein.

TRBV11-1 16 ASSSRFSAGGPYNEQF
TRBV28 14 ASSINTSRRTYEQY
TRBV27 12 ASKGNFANEKLF
TRBV11-3 12 ASSLQAPYNEQF
TRBV3-1 14 ASSLRTSGRFETQY
TRBV29-1 12 SVDLAGAHNEQF
TRBV5-1 11 ASSFVGKHEQY
TRBV12-3/TRBV12-4 13 ASSFWNSGANVLT
TRBV4-3 14 ASSQDVVGWGGELF
TRBV27 11 ASSFQVNTEAF
TRBV3-1 14 ASSLQPGLAYNEQF
TRBV5-1 16 ASSLGTSSRGTNEKLF
TRBV12-3/TRBV12-4 10 ASTPDRVRAF
TRBV7-9 13 ASSPPPVLTGELF
TRBV15 10 ATSRDRNEQF
TRBV10-3 13 AISPLVAVNNEQF
TRBV7-8 11 ASSLASNYEQY
TRBV20-1 11 SAPLAAGDTQY
TRBV6-1 14 ASSKGTGTGGNEQF
TRBV28 11 ASSPGQVGEQY
TRBV7-2 14 ASSLEQGTSYNEQF
TRBV3-1 15 ASSQEVLAGLIYEQY
TRBV2 13 ASSPWTGESGEQY
TRBV11-2 9 ARSWGGEQF
TRBV25-1 14 ASSPSGTFSSYEQY
TRBV5-1 14 ASSLGTGSTGFGYT
TRBV7-2 13 AGERDSAMNTEAF
TRBV7-2 12 ASGRDRKNTEAF
TRBV2 12 ASSEVGYNTEAF
TRBV4-1 11 ASSQEPSLEAF
TRBV9 14 ASSGNTAREGNGYT
TRBV27 15 ASSRDNGVSGANVLT
TRBV7-6 16 ASSSRPGTEISGNTVY
TRBV7-2 14 ASSSVMGQGAGEQY
TRBV10-3 11 AIGSNGFYGYT
TRBV2 12 ASSGGQGETEAF
TRBV4-2 11 ASSQGVVDEQF
TRBV5-6 12 ASSLVSGTNEQF
TRBV5-1 14 ASSLVGVADTGELF
TRBV7-2 11 ASSSDLYQPQH
TRBV4-2 15 ASSQLGGTSGPDTQY
TRBV30 17 AWSKPRASGRLSTDTQY
TRBV5-1 12 ASSLERPVQPQH
TRBV29-1 13 SVQPGQGGINEAF
TRBV10-3 12 AASFGQDNYGYT
TRBV5-1 17 ASSLASSGRSRIGGELF
TRBV9 14 ASSVAVGLGNERQF
TRBV20-1 12 SAWTSGRAGEQF
TRBV20-1 12 SARVPGGTYEQY
TRBV20-1 8 SAREVEAF